This TCR beta chain was sequenced during a study of early T cells in non-severe SARS-CoV-2 infection. This clonotype occurred many times. Each CDR3 protein is one row after TCRdb ran MiXCR on the 5' RACE reads. The sample consists of about 30,000 distinct CDR3 sequences, roughly 6% of them appearing once. The CDR3 covers 15 residues. Germline assignment: CDR1 SGHKS and CDR2 YYEKEE (reference sequence). Trimming left V 4 bases short and J 2 bases short, with 16 bases between. The receptor comes from an adult who was a healthcare worker with PCR-confirmed SARS-CoV-2 infection or an uninfected control (not recorded which). The specimen was whole blood. The rearrangement links TRBV5-5 to TRBJ2-7; TRBD1 might be the D (6 bases). The CDR3: CASSTSTGNPYEQYF. In DNA form, the CDR3 reads TGTGCCAGCAGCACCTCGACAGGAAACCCCTACGAGCAGTACTTC. Full variable domain (rest looked up from reference TRBV5-5 and TRBJ2-7): DAGVTQSPTHLIKTRGQQVTLRCSPISGHKSVSWYQQVLGQGPQFIFQYYEKEERGRGNFPDRFSARQFPNYSSELNVNALLLGDSALYLCASSTSTGNPYEQYFGPGTRLTVT.